This section outlines one TCR beta chain sequence together with its context. The target antigen is unknown. The data stem from a study of cytomegalovirus exposure and HLA in healthy donors. Turning to the study itself: Early on, a data release was issued that held tens of millions of unique TCRs from HLA-typed donors. Study-wide results and caveats: Later work showed greater clonal expansion in HLA-associated TCR beta chains than in equally common others.

CDR3 length: 13 amino acids. Per the germline V gene, CDR1 is PRHDT and CDR2 is FYEKMQ (reference sequence). Trimming removed 5 bases at V and 10 bases at J, with 12 bases between. The PCR ran on 60 Vbeta and 13 Jbeta primers. The data were produced by immunoSEQ multiplex PCR, yet TCRdb's version contains in-frame clones alone and is incomplete. This sample contains 70,000 to 80,000 clones. The chain couples TRBV13 to TRBJ1-6; possibly TRBD1 for D (5 bases). This clonotype was obtained from a man between 35 and 55 years old in good health and CMV-seronegative. The sequencing sample was made of PBMCs. CDR3 DNA: TGTGCCAGCAGCCGAGGCGGGGACTCACCCCTCCACTTT. Translating gives CASSRGGDSPLHF.